These T cell receptor beta chains were read from a single sample in a study of cytomegalovirus exposure and HLA in healthy donors. Sequenced by immunoSEQ multiplex PCR; TCRdb stores in-frame clones only, minus some. The data contain 130,000 to 150,000 clones, less than 85% of them singletons. The sequenced sample consisted of PBMCs. The receptors here all came from a man between 18 and 29 years old in good health and CMV-seropositive. CDR3s include the opening cysteine and the closing phenylalanine or tryptophan.

v_gene	j_gene	CDR3aa
TRBV9	TRBJ1-5	CASKGDRGRRARPQHF
TRBV4-3	TRBJ2-1	CASSQVSGSSYNEQFF
TRBV18	TRBJ2-7	CASSTGGSYEQYF
TRBV4-2	TRBJ2-5	CASSPTGGGPGKYF
TRBV4-1	TRBJ1-5	CASSQDLRTGAPLGNQPQHF
TRBV6-1	TRBJ2-7	CASQRTGKSSYEQYF
TRBV4-1	TRBJ2-1	CASSQVDMISYNEQFF
TRBV11-2	TRBJ2-1	CASSPSRSYNEQFF
TRBV19	TRBJ2-7	CASSRGRDYEQYF
TRBV7-8	TRBJ2-3	CASSLAWLPGTGGRTDTQYF
TRBV4-1	TRBJ2-3	CASSQDPPLRADTQYF
TRBV7-9	TRBJ2-3	CASSGGYRTQYF
TRBV6-5	TRBJ1-6	CASSFRPGLDSPLHF
TRBV12-5	TRBJ2-3	CASGLGSGGRDTQYF
TRBV25-1	TRBJ2-1	CASSRLASYNEQFF
TRBV6-5	TRBJ1-1	CASSYSAKAFF
TRBV10-2	TRBJ1-2	CASSGRQGGNGYTF
TRBV5-1	TRBJ2-5	CASSIWLASETQYF
TRBV5-4	TRBJ2-5	CASSLGGDRGPQETQYF
TRBV28	TRBJ2-5	CASSSTKTVGETQYF
TRBV7-9	-	CASSPLDSGDYEQYF
TRBV2	TRBJ1-5	CASSVQTTGNQPQHF
TRBV4-3	TRBJ1-3	CASSLGQNSGNTIYF
TRBV2	TRBJ2-2	CASRARGTGELFF
TRBV29-1	TRBJ1-1	CSVETGRAFF
TRBV2	TRBJ1-2	CASRDRVTVNGYTF
TRBV7-9	TRBJ1-2	CASSPNGGQGYGYTF
TRBV4-1	TRBJ2-1	CASSQDPSTYNEQFF
TRBV10-2	TRBJ1-2	CASSEKTPSGYGYTF
TRBV28	TRBJ1-5	CASSSHVGIPSNQPQHF
TRBV7-9	TRBJ2-7	CASSLGGDSQSSYEQYF
TRBV5-4	TRBJ2-6	CASRPGGGTLGANVLTF
TRBV4-2	TRBJ1-5	CASSQDVRAREGNQPQHF
TRBV7-2	TRBJ2-7	CASSLGVAGGGYEQYF
TRBV27	TRBJ2-7	CASSLIFGTGPSYEQYF
TRBV6-6	TRBJ2-7	CASRPDLGSYEQYF
TRBV18	TRBJ2-7	CASSPAQVEQYF
TRBV5-4	TRBJ1-2	CASSLGGPYGYTF
TRBV4-2	TRBJ2-1	CASSQEKGGGADEQFF
TRBV6-5	TRBJ1-1	CASWRDGGAEAFF
TRBV7-8	TRBJ1-5	CASSSRTGVRNQPQHF
TRBV7-7	TRBJ2-5	CASSTGQGIQETQYF
TRBV14	TRBJ2-7	CASSPPEIGVQYF
TRBV11-2	TRBJ2-5	CASSSIAAQETQYF
TRBV9	TRBJ1-1	CASSVSGGRPEAFF
TRBV13	TRBJ1-2	CASSLGAGYGYTF
TRBV5-6	TRBJ2-5	CASSLGVLETQYF
TRBV27	TRBJ2-7	CASSPHLAGEYSSYEQYF
TRBV7-9	TRBJ1-2	CASSLGGTADMSYGYTF
TRBV5-6	TRBJ2-7	CASSRSGTGLGNEQYF
TRBV2	TRBJ2-5	CASSEVVAGTQYF
TRBV7-8	TRBJ2-5	CASSFLLPQETQYF
TRBV7-2	TRBJ1-4	CASSLARGEKLFF
TRBV9	TRBJ2-3	CASSVGGLADTQYF